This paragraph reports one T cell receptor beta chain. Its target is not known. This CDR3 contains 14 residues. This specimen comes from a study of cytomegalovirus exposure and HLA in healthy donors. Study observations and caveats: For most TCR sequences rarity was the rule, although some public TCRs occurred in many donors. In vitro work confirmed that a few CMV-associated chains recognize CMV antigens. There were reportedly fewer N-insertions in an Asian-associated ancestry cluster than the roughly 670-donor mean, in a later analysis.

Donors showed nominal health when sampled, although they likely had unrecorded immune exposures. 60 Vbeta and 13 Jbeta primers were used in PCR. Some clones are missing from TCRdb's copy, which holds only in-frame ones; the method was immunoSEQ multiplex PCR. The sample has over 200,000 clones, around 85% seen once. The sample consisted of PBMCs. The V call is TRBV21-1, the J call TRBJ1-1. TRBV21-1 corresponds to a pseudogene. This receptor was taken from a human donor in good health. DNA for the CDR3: TGCGAGAGGGGAGGGCTAAGAATGAACACTGAAGCTTTCTTT. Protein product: CERGGLRMNTEAFF.